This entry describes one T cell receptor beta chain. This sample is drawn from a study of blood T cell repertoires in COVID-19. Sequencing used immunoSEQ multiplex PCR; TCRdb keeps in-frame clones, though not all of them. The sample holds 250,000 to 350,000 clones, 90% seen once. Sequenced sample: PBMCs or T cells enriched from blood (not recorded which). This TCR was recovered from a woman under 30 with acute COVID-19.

As DNA, the CDR3 is TGTGCCAGCTCACCAGAGGAAGGACAGCCCCAGCATTTT. Amino acid sequence: CASSPEEGQPQHF. The chain employs TRBV18 and TRBJ1-5; D uncertain. The length of the CDR3 is 13 residues. The V gene's germline CDR1 is KGHSH and CDR2 LQKENI. V dropped 2 bases and J dropped 7 bases, with 9 bases sitting between them.